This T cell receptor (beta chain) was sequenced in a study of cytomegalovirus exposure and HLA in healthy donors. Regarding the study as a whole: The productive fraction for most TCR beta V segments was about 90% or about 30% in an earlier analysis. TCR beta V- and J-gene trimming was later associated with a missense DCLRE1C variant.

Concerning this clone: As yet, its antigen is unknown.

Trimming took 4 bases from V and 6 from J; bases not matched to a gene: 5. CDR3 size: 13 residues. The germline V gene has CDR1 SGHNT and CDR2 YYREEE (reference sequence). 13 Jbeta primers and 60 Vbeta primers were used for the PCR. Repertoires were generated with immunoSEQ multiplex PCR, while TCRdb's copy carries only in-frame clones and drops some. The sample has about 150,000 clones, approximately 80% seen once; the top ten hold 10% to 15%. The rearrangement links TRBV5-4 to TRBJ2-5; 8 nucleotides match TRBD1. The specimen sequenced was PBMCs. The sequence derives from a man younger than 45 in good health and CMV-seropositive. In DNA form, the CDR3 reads TGTGCCAGCAGCGCCGACAGGGGAAAGACCCAGTACTTC. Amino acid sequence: CASSADRGKTQYF.